This TCR beta chain was recovered during a study of metastatic and nonmetastatic thyroid tumors (dated by TCRdb to the early 2020s). Looking at the study overall: For patients with malignant and with benign thyroid disease, the researchers compared repertoires between peripheral blood samples and tumor or nodule tissue samples. Study-wide findings and limitations: In both blood and tumor samples, malignant tumors were reported to have significantly higher TCR beta diversity than benign nodules.

No treatment had been received by any patient before thyroid surgery. Using T-cell receptor beta sequencing, the study looked back at clinical samples from patients collected from the early 2010s to the late 2010s. With regard to this clone: Its recognized antigen is unknown. This may come from a read error, since a much larger clone is one base off.

The library came from PCR. For sequencing, an Illumina HiSeq 4000 was employed. High-throughput sequencing was used to profile the TCR beta-chain CDR3 region of each patient. The study's processing was this. Drawing on CDR3 differences between clinicopathological groups, the researchers built a classifier meant to tell apart patients with distant-metastatic papillary thyroid cancer. Repertoire diversity was assessed with the Shannon index, and tumor-blood repertoire similarity with the Morisita-Horn index. TCRdb reworked the public reads: Q25 trimming with fastp, MiXCR clone assembly, productive beta chains retained. TCRdb, rather than the study authors, made the V and J calls. The sample table records about 40,000 clones; roughly 17% of these occur just once. Together, the top ten hold 9.9% of the sample. V loses 4 bases, J loses 3 bases, and the germline ends lie 15 bases apart. Inclusive of the bounding cysteine and phenylalanine, the CDR3 is 15 residues long. The retained sequence is limited to the CDR3, 45 bases, with the frame set at the first base. Reading the germline V gene gives CDR1 SGHAT and CDR2 FQNNGV.

The source is a female donor with papillary thyroid cancer or a benign thyroid nodule (not recorded which). Some clones in this sample may be carry-over from other donors' samples. Material: tumor tissue. The chain uses TRBV11-2 and TRBJ2-5; the D gene is tentatively TRBD1 or TRBD2, each matching 6 bases. The CDR3 sequence is CASSSVQGGEETQYF. The DNA sequence follows: TGTGCCAGCAGCTCCGTACAGGGAGGCGAAGAGACCCAGTACTTC.